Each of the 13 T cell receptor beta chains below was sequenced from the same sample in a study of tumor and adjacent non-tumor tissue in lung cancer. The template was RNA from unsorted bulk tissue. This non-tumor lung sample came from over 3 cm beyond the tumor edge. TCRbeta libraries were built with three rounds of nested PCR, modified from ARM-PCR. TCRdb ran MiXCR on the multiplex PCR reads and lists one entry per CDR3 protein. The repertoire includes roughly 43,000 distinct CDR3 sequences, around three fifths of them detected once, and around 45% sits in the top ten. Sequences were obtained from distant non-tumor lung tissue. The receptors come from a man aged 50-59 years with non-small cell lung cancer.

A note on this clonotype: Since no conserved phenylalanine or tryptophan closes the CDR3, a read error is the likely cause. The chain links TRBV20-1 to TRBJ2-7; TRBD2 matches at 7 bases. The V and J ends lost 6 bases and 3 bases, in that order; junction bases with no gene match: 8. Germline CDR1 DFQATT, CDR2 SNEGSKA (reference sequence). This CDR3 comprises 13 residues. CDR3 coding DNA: TGCAGTGCGCGTCGTCGGGGGGACTACGAGCAGTACTCC. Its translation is CSARRRGDYEQYS.

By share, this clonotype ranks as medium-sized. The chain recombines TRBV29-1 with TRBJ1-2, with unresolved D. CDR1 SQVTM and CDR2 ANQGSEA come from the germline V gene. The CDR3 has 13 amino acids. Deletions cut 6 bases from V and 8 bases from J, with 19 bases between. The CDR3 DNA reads TGCAGCGTGTTGCGGACGGGGATCGAGGGCTACACCTTC. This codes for CSVLRTGIEGYTF.

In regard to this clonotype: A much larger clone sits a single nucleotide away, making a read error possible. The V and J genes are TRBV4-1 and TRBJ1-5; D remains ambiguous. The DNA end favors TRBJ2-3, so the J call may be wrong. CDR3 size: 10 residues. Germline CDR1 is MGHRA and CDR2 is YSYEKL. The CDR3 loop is CASSPQTQYF. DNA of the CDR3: TGCGCCAGCAGCCCCCAAACCCAGTATTTT.

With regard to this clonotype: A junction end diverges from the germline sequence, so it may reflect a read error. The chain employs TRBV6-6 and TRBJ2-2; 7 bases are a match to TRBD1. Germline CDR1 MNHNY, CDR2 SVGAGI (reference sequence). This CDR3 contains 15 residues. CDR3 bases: TGTGCTAGCAGCATGACAGGGATGTACAGCGGGGAGCTGTTTTTT. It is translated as CASSMTGMYSGELFF.

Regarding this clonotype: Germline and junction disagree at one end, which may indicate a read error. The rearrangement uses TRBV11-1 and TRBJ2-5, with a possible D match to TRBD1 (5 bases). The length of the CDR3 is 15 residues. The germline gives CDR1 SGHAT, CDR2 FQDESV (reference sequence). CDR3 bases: TGTGCCAGCAGCCCTGGACATGGGGCACAAGGGACCCAGTACTTC. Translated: CASSPGHGAQGTQYF.

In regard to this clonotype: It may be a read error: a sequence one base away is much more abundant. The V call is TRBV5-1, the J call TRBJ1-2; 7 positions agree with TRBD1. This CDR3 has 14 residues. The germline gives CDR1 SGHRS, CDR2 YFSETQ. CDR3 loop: CAGSLEGAVYGYTF. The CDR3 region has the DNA TGCGCCGGCAGCTTGGAGGGGGCGGTCTATGGCTACACCTTC.

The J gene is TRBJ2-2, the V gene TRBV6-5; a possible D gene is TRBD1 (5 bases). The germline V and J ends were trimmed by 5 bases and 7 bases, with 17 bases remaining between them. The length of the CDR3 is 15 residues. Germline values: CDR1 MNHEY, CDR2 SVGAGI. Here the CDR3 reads CASSKVKGQVGELFF. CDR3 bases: TGTGCCAGCAGTAAAGTCAAGGGGCAGGTCGGGGAGCTGTTTTTT.

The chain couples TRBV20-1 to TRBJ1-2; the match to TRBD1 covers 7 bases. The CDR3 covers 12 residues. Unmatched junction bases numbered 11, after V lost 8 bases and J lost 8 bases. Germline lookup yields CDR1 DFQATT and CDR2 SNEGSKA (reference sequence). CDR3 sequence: CSTNDREAGYTF. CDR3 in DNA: TGCAGTACCAACGACAGGGAGGCCGGCTACACCTTC.

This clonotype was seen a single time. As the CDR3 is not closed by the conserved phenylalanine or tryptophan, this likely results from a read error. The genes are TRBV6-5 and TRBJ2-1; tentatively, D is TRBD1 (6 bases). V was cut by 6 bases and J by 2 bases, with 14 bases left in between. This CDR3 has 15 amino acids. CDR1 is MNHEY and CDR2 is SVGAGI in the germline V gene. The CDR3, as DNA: TGTGCCAGCAGCAAACGACAGGTTCCCTACAATGAGCAGTTCTCC. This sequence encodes CASSKRQVPYNEQFS.

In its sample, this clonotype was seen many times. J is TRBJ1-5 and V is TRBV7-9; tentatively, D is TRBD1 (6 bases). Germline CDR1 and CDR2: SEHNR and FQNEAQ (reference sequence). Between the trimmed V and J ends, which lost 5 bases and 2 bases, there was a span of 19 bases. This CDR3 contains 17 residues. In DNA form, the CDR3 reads TGTGCCAGCAGCCCGGGGCAGGGGACCGGTGGCAATCAGCCCCAGCATTTT. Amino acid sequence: CASSPGQGTGGNQPQHF.

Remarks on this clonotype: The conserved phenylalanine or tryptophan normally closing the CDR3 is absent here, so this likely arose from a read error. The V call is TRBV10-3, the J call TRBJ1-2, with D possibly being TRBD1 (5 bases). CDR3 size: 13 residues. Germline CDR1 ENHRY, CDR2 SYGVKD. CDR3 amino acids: CAISVQAGTGYTL. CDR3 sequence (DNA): TGTGCCATTAGTGTTCAGGCGGGGACGGGCTACACCTTG.

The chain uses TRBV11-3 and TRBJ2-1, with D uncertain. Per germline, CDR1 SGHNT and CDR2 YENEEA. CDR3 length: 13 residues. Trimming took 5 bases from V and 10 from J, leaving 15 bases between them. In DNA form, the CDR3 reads TGTGCCAGCAGCCCGAGTGGCGTGAAGGAGCAGTTCTTC. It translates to CASSPSGVKEQFF.

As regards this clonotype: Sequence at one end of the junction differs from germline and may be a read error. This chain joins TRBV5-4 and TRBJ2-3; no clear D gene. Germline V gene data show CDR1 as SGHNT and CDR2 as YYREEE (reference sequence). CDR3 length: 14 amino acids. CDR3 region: CVSSFSRSVDTQYF. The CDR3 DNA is TGTGTCAGCAGCTTTAGCAGGAGTGTAGATACACAGTATTTT. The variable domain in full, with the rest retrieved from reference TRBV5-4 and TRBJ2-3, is ETGVTQSPTHLIKTRGQQVTLRCSSQSGHNTVSWYQQALGQGPQFIFQYYREEENGRGNFPPRFSGLQFPNYSSELNVNALELDDSALYLCVSSFSRSVDTQYFGPGTRLTVL.